This entry lists 20 T cell receptor beta chains sequenced from one sample in a study of shared clonotypes between healthy human individuals (dated by TCRdb to the early 2020s). The method was the immunoSEQ multiplex PCR assay. TCRdb took over this immuneACCESS table, retaining in-frame rearrangements with V and J assigned. Such tables are incomplete; in checked studies, under half of the missing clones stem from an unresolved V gene, and the remainder is unexplained. A total of about 820,000 clones appear in this sample, almost 95% of them only once. The ten top clones hold nearly 25% of the sample. CD8 naive samples were CD45RO-negative cells positively selected for CCR7, giving a CD45RA+CCR7+ population that excluded TemRA cells. Sequences were obtained from naive CD8+ T cells sorted from blood. The intended sense of this specimen's cell subset or site label: CD45RA+CCR7+. All receptors derive from a man aged 30 to 39 in good health.

V and J are TRBV15 and TRBJ2-5; TRBD1 matches at 12 bases. V lost 5 bases and J lost 4; bases outside the gene matches: 8. CDR1 and CDR2 from the germline V gene are LNHNV and YYDKDF (reference sequence). The length of the CDR3 is 16 residues. The CDR3 coding sequence is TGTGCCACCAGCTCACCCGGGACAGGGGGCTTAGAGACCCAGTACTTC. Its protein product is CATSSPGTGGLETQYF.

The chain joins TRBV30 to TRBJ2-3, with a weak D call TRBD2 (6 bases). Germline CDR1 GTSNPN, CDR2 SVGIG (reference sequence). Trimming shortened V by 2 bases and J by 4 bases, and 16 bases separated the two germline ends. The CDR3 has 15 amino acids. The CDR3 is CAWSPGTSGADTQYF. The CDR3 DNA follows: TGTGCCTGGAGTCCCGGGACTTCTGGGGCAGATACGCAGTATTTT.

V and J are TRBV4-1 and TRBJ1-2; D is perhaps TRBD1 (5 bases). V was cut by 0 bases and J by 2 bases, with 13 bases left in between. This CDR3 spans 16 amino acids. Germline CDR1 and CDR2: MGHRA and YSYEKL. CDR3 bases: TGCGCCAGCAGCCAAGAGCGTTCGGCAGGGAACTATGGCTACACCTTC. Protein product: CASSQERSAGNYGYTF.

This clone has a single count. The rearrangement joins TRBV7-9 to TRBJ2-7; tentative D call: TRBD2 (6 bases). Germline assignment: CDR1 SEHNR and CDR2 FQNEAQ (reference sequence). Deletions cut 5 bases from V and 4 bases from J, with 21 bases between. The CDR3 runs to 16 residues. The CDR3 nucleotides are TGTGCCAGCAGCATTTCCGATACTAGCATCCTTTACGAGCAGTACTTC. This translates into CASSISDTSILYEQYF.

The chain uses TRBV27 and TRBJ1-5; D unclear. V gave up 5 bases and J gave up 0 bases, with 11 bases separating them. From germline, CDR1 is MNHEY and CDR2 SMNVEV (reference sequence). The CDR3 loop spans 15 amino acids. CDR3 residues: CASSLTPYSNQPQHF. The CDR3 DNA reads TGTGCCAGCAGTCTAACGCCCTATAGCAATCAGCCCCAGCATTTT.

This chain uses TRBV27 with TRBJ1-1; TRBD1 might be the D (5 bases). Trimming left V 5 bases short and J 4 bases short, with 11 bases between. Germline CDR1 is MNHEY and CDR2 is SMNVEV (reference sequence). The CDR3 is 13 amino acids. The CDR3 nucleotides read TGTGCCAGCAGTCCCAGGGTTGGCACTGAAGCTTTCTTT. This translates into CASSPRVGTEAFF.

The rearrangement joins TRBV28 to TRBJ2-5; D tentatively fits TRBD1 or TRBD2 (5 bases each). The CDR3 has 15 amino acids. Germline V gene sequence: CDR1 MDHEN, CDR2 SYDVKM. V gave up 2 bases and J gave up 0 bases, with 10 bases separating them. The CDR3 is CASSLLQGDQETQYF. CDR3 coding DNA: TGTGCCAGCAGTTTACTTCAGGGAGACCAAGAGACCCAGTACTTC.

This sequence joins TRBV11-2 and TRBJ2-1; TRBD2 agrees at 7 bases. This CDR3 spans 12 amino acids. The V gene end was trimmed by 6 bases and the J gene end by 12 bases; junction bases not matched to a gene: 8. Germline CDR1 and CDR2: SGHAT and FQNNGV. For the CDR3, the DNA is TGTGCCAGCAGACGAGCGGGAAAGCTGCAGTTCTTC. Translating gives CASRRAGKLQFF.

V usage is TRBV6-5 and J usage is TRBJ2-7, with a weak D call TRBD2 (5 bases). V was clipped by 5 bases and J by 3 bases, with 17 bases between them. The germline CDR1 and CDR2 sequences are MNHEY and SVGAGI. The CDR3 covers 15 residues. The CDR3 loop reads CASSPKNLRDYEQYF. The CDR3 nucleotides are TGTGCCAGCAGTCCAAAAAACCTCCGGGACTACGAGCAGTACTTC.

CDR3 sequence reads: CATSHHEQYF. DNA of the CDR3: TGTGCCACTTCCCACCACGAGCAGTACTTC. This chain joins TRBV28 and TRBJ2-7; D is undetermined. The V gene lost 10 bases and the J gene lost 5 bases, with 9 bases spanning the gap. CDR3 length equals 10 residues. The V gene's germline CDR1 is MDHEN and CDR2 SYDVKM.

This clone appeared once. A far larger clone is a single base away, which makes a read error likely. The sample has other DNA sequences that encode this CDR3 too. The chain has TRBV6-1 and TRBJ2-7; 8 bases agree with TRBD2. Germline CDR1 reads MNHNS; CDR2 reads SASEGT. The CDR3 length is 15 residues. Trimming at V came to 0 bases and at J to 0 bases, leaving 1 base not matched to a gene. Written as DNA, the CDR3 is TGTGCCAGCAGTGAAGCTCTAGCGGGCTCCTACGAGCAGTACTTC. Translated: CASSEALAGSYEQYF.

V is TRBV28 and J is TRBJ1-5; D uncertain. V lost 10 bases, J lost 2 bases, and 12 bases lay in between. The CDR3 runs 13 residues. From germline, CDR1 is MDHEN and CDR2 SYDVKM. The CDR3 sequence: CATKELGNQPQHF. CDR3 DNA sequence: TGTGCCACCAAGGAGCTGGGCAATCAGCCCCAGCATTTT.

V gene TRBV27 combines with J gene TRBJ1-2; D perhaps matches TRBD1 (5 bases). The CDR3 loop spans 20 amino acids. V was clipped by 0 bases and J by 0 bases, with 23 bases between them. The germline V gene has CDR1 MNHEY and CDR2 SMNVEV (reference sequence). CDR3 coding DNA: TGTGCCAGCAGTTTATCGATACCGATGTTGGGGGAACCAGCTAACTATGGCTACACCTTC. Translation gives CASSLSIPMLGEPANYGYTF.

The CDR3: CASSGGRIDTGELFF. CDR3 in DNA: TGTGCCAGCAGTGGGGGAAGGATCGACACCGGGGAGCTGTTTTTT. The chain links TRBV2 to TRBJ2-2, with D unresolved. Germline CDR1 is SNHLY and CDR2 is FYNNEI. Trimming took 4 bases from V and 3 from J, leaving 12 bases between them. The CDR3 runs to 15 residues.

The rearrangement uses TRBV25-1 and TRBJ1-2, with D possibly being TRBD1 (6 bases). V dropped 4 bases and J dropped 4 bases, with 16 bases sitting between them. This CDR3 is built from 15 residues. The V gene's germline CDR1 is MGHDK and CDR2 SYGVNS. In DNA form, the CDR3 reads TGTGCCAGCAGTGCCACTACGGGACACCTCTATGGCTACACCTTC. Its translation is CASSATTGHLYGYTF.

This clone occurred once. The chain links TRBV5-1 to TRBJ1-1; 10 nucleotides agree with TRBD1. V was clipped by 3 bases and J by 6 bases; unmatched bases: 11. The CDR3 length is 16 residues. The germline V gene has CDR1 SGHRS and CDR2 YFSETQ. In nucleotides, the CDR3 is TGCGCCAGCAGCTCGTCAGTGGGACAGGGGAATCCTGAAGCTTTCTTT. Protein product: CASSSSVGQGNPEAFF.

The genes are TRBV28 and TRBJ2-5; possible D gene TRBD2, 5 bases. Germline V gene sequence: CDR1 MDHEN, CDR2 SYDVKM. The CDR3 is 15 amino acids. V lost 7 bases and J lost 1, with 16 bases in between. The CDR3 reads CASNSGSSLQETQYF. Here the CDR3 DNA reads TGTGCCAGCAATTCGGGGTCATCCCTCCAAGAGACCCAGTACTTC. The full variable domain, its missing parts supplied by reference TRBV28 and TRBJ2-5, is DVKVTQSSRYLVKRTGEKVFLECVQDMDHENMFWYRQDPGLGLRLIYFSYDVKMKEKGDIPEGYSVSREKKERFSLILESASTNQTSMYLCASNSGSSLQETQYFGPGTRLLVL.

The genes are TRBV7-9 and TRBJ1-2; D gene uncertain. The germline gives CDR1 SEHNR, CDR2 FQNEAQ (reference sequence). The V and J ends lost 5 bases and 7 bases respectively, with 11 bases between them. This CDR3 has 12 amino acids. The CDR3 sequence is CASSPPSGGYTF. In DNA form, the CDR3 reads TGTGCCAGCAGCCCGCCGTCCGGTGGCTACACCTTC.

The chain recombines TRBV7-6 with TRBJ2-2; 9 positions match TRBD2. The CDR3 covers 16 residues. The trim removed 1 base at V and 5 bases at J, leaving 5 bases unmatched. Germline V gene data show CDR1 as SGHVS and CDR2 as FNYEAQ. The CDR3 sequence: CASSLVAGGTTGELFF. In nucleotides, the CDR3 is TGTGCCAGCAGCTTAGTTGCGGGAGGGACTACCGGGGAGCTGTTTTTT.

The chain is built from TRBV5-5 and TRBJ2-7; a possible D gene is TRBD1 (6 bases). From germline, CDR1 is SGHKS and CDR2 YYEKEE (reference sequence). The CDR3 consists of 14 residues. Deletions cut 0 bases from V and 3 bases from J, with 10 bases between. The CDR3 here is CASSLGTANYEQYF. Here the CDR3 DNA reads TGTGCCAGCAGCTTGGGGACAGCAAACTACGAGCAGTACTTC.